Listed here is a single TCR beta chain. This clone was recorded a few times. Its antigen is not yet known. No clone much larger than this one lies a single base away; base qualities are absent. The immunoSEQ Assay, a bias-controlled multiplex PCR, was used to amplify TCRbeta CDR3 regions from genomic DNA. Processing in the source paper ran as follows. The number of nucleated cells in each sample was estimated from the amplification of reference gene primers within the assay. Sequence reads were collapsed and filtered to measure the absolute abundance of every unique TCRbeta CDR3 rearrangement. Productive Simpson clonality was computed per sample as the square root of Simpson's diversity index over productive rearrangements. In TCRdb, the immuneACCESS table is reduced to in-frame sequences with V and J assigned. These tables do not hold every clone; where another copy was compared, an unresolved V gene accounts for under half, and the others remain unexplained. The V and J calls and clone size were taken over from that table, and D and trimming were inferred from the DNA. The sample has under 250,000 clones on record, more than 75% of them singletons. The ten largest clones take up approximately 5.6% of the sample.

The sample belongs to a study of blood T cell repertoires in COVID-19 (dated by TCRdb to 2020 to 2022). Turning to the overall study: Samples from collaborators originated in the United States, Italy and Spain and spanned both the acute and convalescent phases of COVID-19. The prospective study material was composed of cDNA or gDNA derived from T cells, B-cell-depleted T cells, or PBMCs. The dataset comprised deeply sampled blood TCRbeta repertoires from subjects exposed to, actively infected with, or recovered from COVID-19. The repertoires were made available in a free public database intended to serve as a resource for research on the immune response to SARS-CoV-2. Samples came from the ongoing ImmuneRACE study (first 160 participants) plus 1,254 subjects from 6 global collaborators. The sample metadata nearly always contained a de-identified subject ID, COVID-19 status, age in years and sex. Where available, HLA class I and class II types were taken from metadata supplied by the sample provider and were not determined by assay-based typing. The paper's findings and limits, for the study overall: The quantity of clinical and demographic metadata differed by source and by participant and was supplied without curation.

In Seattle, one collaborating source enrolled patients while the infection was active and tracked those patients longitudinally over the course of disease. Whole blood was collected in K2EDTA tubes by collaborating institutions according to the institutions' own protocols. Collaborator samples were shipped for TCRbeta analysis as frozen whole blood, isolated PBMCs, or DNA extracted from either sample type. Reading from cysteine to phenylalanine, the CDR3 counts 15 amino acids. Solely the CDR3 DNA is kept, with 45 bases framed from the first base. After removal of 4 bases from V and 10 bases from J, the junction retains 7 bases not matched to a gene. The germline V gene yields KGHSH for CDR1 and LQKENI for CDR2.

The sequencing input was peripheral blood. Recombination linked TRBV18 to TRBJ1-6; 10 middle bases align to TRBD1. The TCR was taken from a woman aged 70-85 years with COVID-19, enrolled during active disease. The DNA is TGTGCCAGCTCACTCTTTGGACAGGGGGACTCACCCCTCCACTTT. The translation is CASSLFGQGDSPLHF.